This T cell receptor beta chain was sequenced for a study of cytomegalovirus exposure and HLA in healthy donors. Study-wide context: Inside one of the first data releases sat tens of millions of unique TCRs taken from HLA-typed donors. Whole-study results and caveats: Sequencing likely generated an artifact that appeared as a cluster of highly shared sequence variants.

This clone was found once. As yet, its antigen is unknown. The CDR3 covers 17 residues. CDR1 and CDR2 (germline): SGDLS, YYNGEE. After removal of 0 bases from V and 5 bases from J, the junction contained 6 bases not matched to a gene. Primers included in the PCR were 60 Vbeta and 13 Jbeta primers. Clones were read by immunoSEQ multiplex PCR, and TCRdb kept only the in-frame ones, dropping some. In the table there are 72,000 or so clones, around 70% of which are singletons. This sequence joins TRBV9 and TRBJ2-3; 13 bases map to TRBD2. Sequencing was carried out using PBMCs. This TCR came from a human donor in good health. The CDR3 DNA is TGTGCCAGCAGCGTAGATGGACTAGCGGGAGCTGTAGATACGCAGTATTTT. Translated, it gives CASSVDGLAGAVDTQYF.